The clone carrying this TCR beta chain came up once. The antigen remains undetermined. Other DNA sequences from this sample encode an identical CDR3 as well. The assay was immunoSEQ multiplex PCR, and TCRdb's table has in-frame clones only and misses some. The data contain tens of thousands of clones, approximately 94% of them seen just once; the ten biggest clones take up over 5%. The data were taken from a study of siplizumab effects on memory and regulatory T cells. Study conclusions and caveats: With siplizumab, cumulative frequency of CD4+ memory-derived alloreactive sequences dropped significantly. Treg-derived clones made up an average of about 64% of mappable alloreactive CD4+ clones with siplizumab and about 26% in controls.

This TCR came from a human donor in good health. What was sequenced was CD8+ T cells sorted from blood.

The DNA for the CDR3 is TGTGCCAGCAGCGTTGGGGGAACTGAAGCTTTCTTT. Its translation: CASSVGGTEAFF. The chain carries TRBV9 and TRBJ1-1; possible D gene TRBD1, 5 bases. Trimming stripped 2 bases from V and 5 bases from J, with 7 bases between. The germline V gene encodes CDR1 SGDLS and CDR2 YYNGEE. CDR3 length: 12 amino acids.